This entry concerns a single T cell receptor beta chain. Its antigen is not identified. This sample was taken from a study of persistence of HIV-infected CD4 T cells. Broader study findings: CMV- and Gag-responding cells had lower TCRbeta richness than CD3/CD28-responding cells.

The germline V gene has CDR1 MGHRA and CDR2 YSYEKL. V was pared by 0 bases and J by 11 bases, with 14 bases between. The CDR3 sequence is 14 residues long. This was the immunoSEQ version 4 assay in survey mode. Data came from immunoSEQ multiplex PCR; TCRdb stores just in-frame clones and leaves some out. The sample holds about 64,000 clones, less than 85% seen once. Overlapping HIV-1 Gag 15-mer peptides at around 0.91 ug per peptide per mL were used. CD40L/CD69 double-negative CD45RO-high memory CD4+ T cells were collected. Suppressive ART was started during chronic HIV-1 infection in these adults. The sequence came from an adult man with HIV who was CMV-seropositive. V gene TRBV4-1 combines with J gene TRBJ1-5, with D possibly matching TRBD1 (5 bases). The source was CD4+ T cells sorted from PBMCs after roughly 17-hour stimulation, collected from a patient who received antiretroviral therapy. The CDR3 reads CASSQDQGLGAQHF. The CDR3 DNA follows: TGCGCCAGCAGCCAAGATCAAGGCTTAGGGGCCCAGCATTTT.